These 5 T cell receptor beta chains were sequenced from one sample in a study of blood T cell repertoires in COVID-19. Only in-frame clones appear in the TCRdb table, and some are missing; sequencing was by immunoSEQ multiplex PCR. The sample shows some 110,000 clones, roughly 90% of them seen only once. The sequenced sample was peripheral blood. Source of these receptors: a man between 65 and 85 years old who had recovered from COVID-19.

The rearrangement links TRBV6-4 to TRBJ2-1; TRBD2 agrees at 14 bases. This CDR3 has 15 residues. V gave up 7 bases and J gave up 7 bases; unmatched junction bases: 6. Germline values: CDR1 MRHNA, CDR2 SNTAGT. CDR3 nucleotides: TGTGCCAGCAACCCCGGGACTAGCGGGAGTAATGAGCAGTTCTTC. Its translation: CASNPGTSGSNEQFF.

The chain carries TRBV7-2 and TRBJ1-3; D not certain. The CDR3 contains 16 residues. V was cut by 1 base and J by 2 bases, with 12 bases left in between. Germline CDR1 reads SGHTA; CDR2 reads FQGNSA. CDR3 sequence reads: CASSLVWAAAGNTIYF. The CDR3 nucleotides read TGTGCCAGCAGCTTAGTCTGGGCAGCGGCTGGAAACACCATATATTTT.

This clone was observed once. This sequence joins TRBV5-1 and TRBJ1-2, with D uncertain. V was pared by 2 bases and J by 0 bases, with 5 bases between. The CDR3 sequence is 13 residues long. Germline CDR1 SGHRS, CDR2 YFSETQ. The CDR3 DNA follows: TGCGCCAGCAGCTTCGGGGCTAACTATGGCTACACCTTC. Translation: CASSFGANYGYTF.

V and J are TRBV7-2 and TRBJ1-1; D remains unclear. CDR3 size: 14 residues. Per the germline V gene, CDR1 is SGHTA and CDR2 is FQGNSA. Trimming pared 3 bases from V and 9 bases from J, leaving 17 bases between. The CDR3 sequence is CASSLVTVSLQAFF. The CDR3 nucleotides read TGTGCCAGCAGCTTGGTTACAGTCAGCCTCCAAGCTTTCTTT.

V usage is TRBV14 and J usage is TRBJ1-2, with 8 bases lining up with TRBD1. V was clipped by 4 bases and J by 7 bases; unmatched bases: 8. CDR1 is SGHDN, CDR2 FVKESK, per germline. The CDR3 is 14 residues long. This CDR3 reads CASSPDRGGFGYTF. As DNA, the CDR3 is TGTGCCAGCAGCCCCGACAGGGGTGGGTTTGGCTACACCTTC.